A selection of T cell receptor beta chains follows, all from one sample in a study of Graves' ophthalmopathy and Graves' hyperthyroidism. TCRdb analysed the multiplex PCR reads with MiXCR anew, one entry per CDR3 protein. The profile shows about 400,000 distinct CDR3 sequences, 15% to 19% of them singletons. What was sequenced was peripheral blood. These receptors were taken from a young woman with stable Graves' hyperthyroidism. CDR3s include the opening cysteine and the closing phenylalanine or tryptophan.

j_gene	v_gene	CDR3aa
TRBJ2-7	TRBV7-8	CASSLSWDVSSYEQYF
TRBJ2-2	TRBV15	CATSRDRLAGVTGELFF
TRBJ2-7	TRBV29-1	CSVEGGPDRGAYEQYF
TRBJ2-5	TRBV20-1	CSARRLSGRLETQYF
TRBJ2-7	TRBV19	CASSPRVAYEQYF
TRBJ1-1	TRBV12-3/TRBV12-4	CASSRPGQVGTEAFF
TRBJ1-5	TRBV7-8	CASSTIGSNQPQHF
TRBJ2-7	TRBV5-1	CASSLDPSGYELYF
TRBJ1-2	TRBV5-1	CASGQGIRGYTF
TRBJ1-2	TRBV5-1	CASSTGVNNYGYTF
TRBJ1-3	TRBV7-9	CASSLMGNTIYF
TRBJ2-5	TRBV12-3/TRBV12-4	CASSLLPTSGGALAETQYF
TRBJ1-1	TRBV11-2	CASSFGHVNTEAFF
TRBJ2-2	TRBV6-2/TRBV6-3	CASSYRGSGTGELFF
TRBJ2-4	TRBV11-2	CASSLVRTGTGGVNIKYF
TRBJ1-5	TRBV19	CASSNQDLQPQHF
TRBJ1-6	TRBV18	CASSPTGSNNSPLHF
TRBJ2-7	TRBV24-1	CATSDTGQGSHEQYF
TRBJ2-5	TRBV28	CASSGKALAGPQETQYF
TRBJ1-2	TRBV6-2/TRBV6-3	CASRWTQSYGYTF
TRBJ2-5	TRBV24-1	CATSDLFGPQYF
TRBJ1-1	TRBV27	CASSYAGEAFF
TRBJ1-2	TRBV2	CASSRSNYGYTF
TRBJ2-7	TRBV20-1	CSARPASGGISYEQYF
TRBJ1-5	TRBV20-1	CSARALRDRPNQPQHF
TRBJ1-1	TRBV24-1	CATSGSTDTEAFF
TRBJ2-4	TRBV20-1	CSATRGRGSFGNIKYF
TRBJ1-2	TRBV25-1	CASSEWGAHGYTF
TRBJ2-2	TRBV12-3/TRBV12-4	CASSFRGGPNTGELFF
TRBJ1-2	TRBV6-2/TRBV6-3	CASSYLGIRTDTF
TRBJ1-1	TRBV9	CASSVGGGEGSEAFF
TRBJ2-2	TRBV6-5	CASRRGGGAYTGELFF
TRBJ1-2	TRBV12-3/TRBV12-4	CASSQGWTAEAYTF
TRBJ2-3	TRBV30	CAWSVTSGRTDTQYF
TRBJ2-7	TRBV6-1	CASRGPGTAPYEQYF
TRBJ1-1	TRBV9	CASSASVASTEAFF
TRBJ1-5	TRBV2	CASSPRVPAQGQPQHF
TRBJ1-6	TRBV12-3/TRBV12-4	CASRRDRDNSPLHF
TRBJ1-6	TRBV6-5	CASRYTAGDSHSPLHF
TRBJ1-2	TRBV5-8	CASSLVGQKERGYTF
TRBJ2-7	TRBV11-2	CASSFGGDEQYF